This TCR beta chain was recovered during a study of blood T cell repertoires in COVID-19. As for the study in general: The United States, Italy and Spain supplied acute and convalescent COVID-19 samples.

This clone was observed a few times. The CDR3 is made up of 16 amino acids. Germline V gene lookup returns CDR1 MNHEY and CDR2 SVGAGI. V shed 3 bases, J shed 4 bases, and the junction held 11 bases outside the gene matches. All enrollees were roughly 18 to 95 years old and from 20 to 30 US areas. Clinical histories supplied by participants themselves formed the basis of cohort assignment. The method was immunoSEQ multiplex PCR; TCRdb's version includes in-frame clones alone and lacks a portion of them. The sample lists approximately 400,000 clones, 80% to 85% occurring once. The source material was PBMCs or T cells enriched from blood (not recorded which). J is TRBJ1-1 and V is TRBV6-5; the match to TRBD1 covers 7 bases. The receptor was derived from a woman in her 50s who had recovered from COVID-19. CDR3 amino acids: CASSYISRGVVTEAFF. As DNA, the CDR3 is TGTGCCAGCAGTTATATTTCCAGGGGGGTGGTCACTGAAGCTTTCTTT.